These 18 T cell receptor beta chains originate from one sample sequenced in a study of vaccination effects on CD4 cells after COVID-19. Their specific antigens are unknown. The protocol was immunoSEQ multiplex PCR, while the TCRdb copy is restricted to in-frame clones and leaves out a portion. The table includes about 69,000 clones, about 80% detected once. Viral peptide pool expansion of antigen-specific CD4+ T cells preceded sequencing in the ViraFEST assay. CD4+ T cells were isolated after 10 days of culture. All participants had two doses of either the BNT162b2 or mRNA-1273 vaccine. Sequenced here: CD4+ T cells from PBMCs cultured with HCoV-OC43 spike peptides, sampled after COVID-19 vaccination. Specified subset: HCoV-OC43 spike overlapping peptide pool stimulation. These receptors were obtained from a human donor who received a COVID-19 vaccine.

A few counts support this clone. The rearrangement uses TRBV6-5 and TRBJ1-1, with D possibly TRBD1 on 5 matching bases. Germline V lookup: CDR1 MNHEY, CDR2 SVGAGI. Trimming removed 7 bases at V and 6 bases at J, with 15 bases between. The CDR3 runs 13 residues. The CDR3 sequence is CASISTGVAEAFF. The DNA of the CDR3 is TGTGCCAGCATTTCTACAGGAGTGGCTGAAGCTTTCTTT.

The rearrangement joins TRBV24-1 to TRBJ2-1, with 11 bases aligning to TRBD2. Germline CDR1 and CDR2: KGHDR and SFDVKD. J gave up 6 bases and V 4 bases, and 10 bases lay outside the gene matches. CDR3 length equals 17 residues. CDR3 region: CATSDPRSGGAVNEQFF. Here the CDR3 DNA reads TGTGCCACCAGTGACCCCCGTAGCGGGGGGGCCGTCAATGAGCAGTTCTTC.

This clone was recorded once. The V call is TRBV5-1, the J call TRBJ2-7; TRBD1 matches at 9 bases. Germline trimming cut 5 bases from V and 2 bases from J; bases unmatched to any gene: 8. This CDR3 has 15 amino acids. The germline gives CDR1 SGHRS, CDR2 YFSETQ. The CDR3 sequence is CASSSPGQGPYEQYV. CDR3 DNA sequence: TGCGCCAGCAGTTCACCGGGACAGGGCCCCTACGAGCAGTACGTC.

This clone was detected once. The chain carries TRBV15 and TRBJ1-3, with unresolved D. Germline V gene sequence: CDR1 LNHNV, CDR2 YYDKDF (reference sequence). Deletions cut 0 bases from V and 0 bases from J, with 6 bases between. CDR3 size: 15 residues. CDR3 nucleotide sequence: TGTGCCACCAGCAGAGAGGCGACCTCTGGAAACACCATATATTTT. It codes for CATSREATSGNTIYF.

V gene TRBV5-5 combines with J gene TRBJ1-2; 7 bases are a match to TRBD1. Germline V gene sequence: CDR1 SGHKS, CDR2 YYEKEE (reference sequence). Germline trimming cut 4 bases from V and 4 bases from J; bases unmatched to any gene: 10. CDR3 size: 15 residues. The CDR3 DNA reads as TGTGCCAGCAGCCCGTCCCAGGGGGTTAGCTATGGCTACACCTTC. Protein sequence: CASSPSQGVSYGYTF.

CDR3 amino acids: CASSIASGTDTQYF. The CDR3 region has the DNA TGTGCCAGTAGTATAGCGAGCGGGACAGATACGCAGTATTTT. This sequence joins TRBV19 and TRBJ2-3; the D gene is possibly TRBD2 (6 bases). V gave up 1 base and J gave up 3 bases, with 8 bases separating them. CDR3 length: 14 residues. Germline lookup yields CDR1 LNHDA and CDR2 SQIVND (reference sequence).

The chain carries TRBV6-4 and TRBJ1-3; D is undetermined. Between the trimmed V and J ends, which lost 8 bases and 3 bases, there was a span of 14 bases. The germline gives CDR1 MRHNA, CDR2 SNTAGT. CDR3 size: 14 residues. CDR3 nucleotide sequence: TGTGCCAGCCCGGAGCCCGACAATGGAAACACCATATATTTT. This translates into CASPEPDNGNTIYF.

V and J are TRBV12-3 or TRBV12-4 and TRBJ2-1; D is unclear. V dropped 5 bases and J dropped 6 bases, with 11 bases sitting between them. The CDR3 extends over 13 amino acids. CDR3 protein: CASSPRSFNEQFF. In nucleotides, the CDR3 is TGTGCCAGCAGTCCCCGCAGTTTCAATGAGCAGTTCTTC.

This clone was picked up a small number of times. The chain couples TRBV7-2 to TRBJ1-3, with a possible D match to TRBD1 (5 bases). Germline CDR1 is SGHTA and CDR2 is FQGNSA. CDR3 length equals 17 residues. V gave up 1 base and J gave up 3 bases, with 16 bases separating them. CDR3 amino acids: CASSLVGQGSFGNTIYF. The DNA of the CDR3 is TGTGCCAGCAGCTTAGTAGGACAAGGTTCCTTTGGAAACACCATATATTTT.

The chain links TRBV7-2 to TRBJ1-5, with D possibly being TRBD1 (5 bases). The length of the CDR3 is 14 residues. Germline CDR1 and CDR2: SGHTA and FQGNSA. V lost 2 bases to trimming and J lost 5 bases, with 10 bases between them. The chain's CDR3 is CASSLKPGDQPQHF. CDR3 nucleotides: TGTGCCAGCAGCTTAAAGCCGGGGGATCAGCCCCAGCATTTT.

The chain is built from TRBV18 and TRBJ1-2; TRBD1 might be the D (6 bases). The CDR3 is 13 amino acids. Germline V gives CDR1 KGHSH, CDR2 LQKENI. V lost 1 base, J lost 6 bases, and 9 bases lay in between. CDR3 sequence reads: CASSPRTGNGYTF. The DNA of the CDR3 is TGTGCCAGCTCACCACGAACAGGGAATGGCTACACCTTC.

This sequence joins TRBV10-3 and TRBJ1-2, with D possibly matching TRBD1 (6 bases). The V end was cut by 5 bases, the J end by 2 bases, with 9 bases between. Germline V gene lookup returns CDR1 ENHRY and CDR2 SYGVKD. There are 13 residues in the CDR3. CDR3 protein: CAISKGQNYGYTF. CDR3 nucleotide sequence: TGTGCCATCAGTAAGGGACAAAACTATGGCTACACCTTC.

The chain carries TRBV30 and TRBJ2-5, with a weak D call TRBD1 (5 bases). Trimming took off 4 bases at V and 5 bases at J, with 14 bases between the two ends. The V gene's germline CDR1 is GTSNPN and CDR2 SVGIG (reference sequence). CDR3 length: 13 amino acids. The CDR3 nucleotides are TGTGCCTGGAATCCAGGGATAGGGGAGACCCAGTACTTC. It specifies CAWNPGIGETQYF.

The CDR3 loop is CSVDTGNTDTQYF. The CDR3 DNA reads TGCAGCGTTGATACGGGGAACACAGATACGCAGTATTTT. This chain links TRBV29-1 with TRBJ2-3, with D possibly matching TRBD2 (5 bases). The V end was cut by 3 bases, the J end by 2 bases, with 9 bases between. CDR1 and CDR2 from the germline V gene are SQVTM and ANQGSEA. There are 13 residues in the CDR3.

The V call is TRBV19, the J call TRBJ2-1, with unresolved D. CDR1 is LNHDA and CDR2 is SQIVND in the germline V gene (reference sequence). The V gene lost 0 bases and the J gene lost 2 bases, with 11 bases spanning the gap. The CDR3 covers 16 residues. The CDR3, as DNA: TGTGCCAGTAGTATAGAAAAAGTAGTTGCCTACAATGAGCAGTTCTTC. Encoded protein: CASSIEKVVAYNEQFF.

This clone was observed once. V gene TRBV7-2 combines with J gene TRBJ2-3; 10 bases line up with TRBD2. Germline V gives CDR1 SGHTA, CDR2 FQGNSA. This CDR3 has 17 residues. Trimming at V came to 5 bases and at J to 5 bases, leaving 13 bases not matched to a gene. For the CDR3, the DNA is TGTGCCAGCAGCCGTGAGGCAAGCGGGGGGGCCGGAGATACGCAGTATTTT. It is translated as CASSREASGGAGDTQYF.

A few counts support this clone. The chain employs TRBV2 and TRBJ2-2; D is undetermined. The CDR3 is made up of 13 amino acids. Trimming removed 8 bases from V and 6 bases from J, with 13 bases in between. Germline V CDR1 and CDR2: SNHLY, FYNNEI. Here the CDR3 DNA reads TGTGCCAGCGAGTTGCTTCCCCCCGGGGAGCTGTTTTTT. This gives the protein CASELLPPGELFF.

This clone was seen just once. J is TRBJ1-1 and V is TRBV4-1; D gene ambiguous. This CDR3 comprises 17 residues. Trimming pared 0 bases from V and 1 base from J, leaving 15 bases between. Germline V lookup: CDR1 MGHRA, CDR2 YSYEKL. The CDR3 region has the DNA TGCGCCAGCAGCCAAGAATTTCGGAAGGGAAAGAACACTGAAGCTTTCTTT. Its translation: CASSQEFRKGKNTEAFF.